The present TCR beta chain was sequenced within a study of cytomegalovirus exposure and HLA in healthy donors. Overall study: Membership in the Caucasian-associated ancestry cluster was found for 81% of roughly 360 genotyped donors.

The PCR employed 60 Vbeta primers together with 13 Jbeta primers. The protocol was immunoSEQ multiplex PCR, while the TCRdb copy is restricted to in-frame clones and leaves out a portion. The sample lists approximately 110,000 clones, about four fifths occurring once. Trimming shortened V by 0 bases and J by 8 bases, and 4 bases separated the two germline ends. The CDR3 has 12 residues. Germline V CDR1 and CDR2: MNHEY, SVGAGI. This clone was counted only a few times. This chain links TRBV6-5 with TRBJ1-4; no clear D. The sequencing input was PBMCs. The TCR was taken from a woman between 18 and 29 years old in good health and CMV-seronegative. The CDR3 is CASSYSGEKLFF. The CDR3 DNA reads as TGTGCCAGCAGTTACTCGGGCGAAAAACTGTTTTTT.